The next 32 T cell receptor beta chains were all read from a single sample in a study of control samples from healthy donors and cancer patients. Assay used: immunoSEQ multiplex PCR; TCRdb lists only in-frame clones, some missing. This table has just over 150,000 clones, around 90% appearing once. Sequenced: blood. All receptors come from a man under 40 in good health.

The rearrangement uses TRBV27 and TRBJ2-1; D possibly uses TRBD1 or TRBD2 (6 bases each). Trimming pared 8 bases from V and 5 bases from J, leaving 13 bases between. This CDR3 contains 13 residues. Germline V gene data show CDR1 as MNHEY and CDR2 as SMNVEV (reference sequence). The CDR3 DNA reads TGTGCCAGCGGCTGGGGGGCTAACAATGAGCAGTTCTTC. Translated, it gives CASGWGANNEQFF.

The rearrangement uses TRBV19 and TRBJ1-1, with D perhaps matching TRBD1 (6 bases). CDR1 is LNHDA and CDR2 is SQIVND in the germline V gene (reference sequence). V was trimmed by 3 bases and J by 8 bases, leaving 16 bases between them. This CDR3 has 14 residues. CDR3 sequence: CASSIGQGIAEAFF. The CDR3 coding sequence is TGTGCCAGTAGTATCGGGCAGGGGATTGCGGAAGCTTTCTTT.

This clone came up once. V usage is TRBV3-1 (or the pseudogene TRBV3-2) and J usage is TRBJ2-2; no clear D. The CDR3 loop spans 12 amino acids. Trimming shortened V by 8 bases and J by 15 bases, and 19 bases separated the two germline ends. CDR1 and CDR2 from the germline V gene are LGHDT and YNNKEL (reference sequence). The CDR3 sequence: CASRAQSYRVFF. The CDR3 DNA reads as TGTGCCAGCCGGGCCCAAAGTTATAGAGTGTTTTTT.

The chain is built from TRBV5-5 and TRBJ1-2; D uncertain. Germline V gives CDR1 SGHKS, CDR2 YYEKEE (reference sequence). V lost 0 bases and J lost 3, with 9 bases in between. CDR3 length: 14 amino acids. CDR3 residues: CASSLARSDYGYTF. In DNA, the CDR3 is TGTGCCAGCAGCTTGGCGAGGAGTGACTATGGCTACACCTTC.

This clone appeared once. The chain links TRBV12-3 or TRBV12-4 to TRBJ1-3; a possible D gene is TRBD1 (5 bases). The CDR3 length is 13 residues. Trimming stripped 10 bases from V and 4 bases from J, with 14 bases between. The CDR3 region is CAINRDAGNTIYF. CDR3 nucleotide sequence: TGTGCCATCAACCGGGACGCCGGAAACACCATATATTTT.

In DNA form, the CDR3 reads TGTGCCAGCAGCCAAGAAGAGTCATTAGGGCCTCGACAAGCTTTCTTT. Encoded protein: CASSQEESLGPRQAFF. This sequence joins TRBV3-1 (or the pseudogene TRBV3-2) and TRBJ1-1; D is unresolved. Trimming removed 0 bases at V and 9 bases at J, with 20 bases between. This CDR3 region has 16 residues. Germline CDR1 LGHDT, CDR2 YNNKEL (reference sequence).

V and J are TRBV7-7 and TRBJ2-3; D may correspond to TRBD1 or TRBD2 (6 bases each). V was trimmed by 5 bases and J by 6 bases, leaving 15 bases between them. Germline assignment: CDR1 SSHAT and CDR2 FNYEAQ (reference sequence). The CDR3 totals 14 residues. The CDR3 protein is CASSNMGGLDTQYF. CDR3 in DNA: TGTGCCAGCAGCAATATGGGGGGCTTGGATACGCAGTATTTT.

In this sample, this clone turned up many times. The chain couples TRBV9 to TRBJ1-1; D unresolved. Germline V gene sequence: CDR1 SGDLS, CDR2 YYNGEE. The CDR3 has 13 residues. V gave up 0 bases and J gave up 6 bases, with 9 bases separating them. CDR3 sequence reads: CASSVDEYSEAFF. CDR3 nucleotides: TGTGCCAGCAGCGTAGATGAATACTCTGAAGCTTTCTTT. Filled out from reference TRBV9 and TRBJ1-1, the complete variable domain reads DSGVTQTPKHLITATGQRVTLRCSPRSGDLSVYWYQQSLDQGLQFLIQYYNGEERAKGNILERFSAQQFPDLHSELNLSSLELGDSALYFCASSVDEYSEAFFGQGTRLTVV.

CDR3 protein: CASSQAGQKYGYTF. The DNA of the CDR3 is TGCGCCAGCAGCCAGGCTGGACAGAAATATGGCTACACCTTC. The chain joins TRBV4-1 to TRBJ1-2; weak D call: TRBD1 (6 bases). This CDR3 comprises 14 residues. Germline V CDR1 and CDR2: MGHRA, YSYEKL. The V and J ends lost 3 bases and 5 bases respectively, with 13 bases between them.

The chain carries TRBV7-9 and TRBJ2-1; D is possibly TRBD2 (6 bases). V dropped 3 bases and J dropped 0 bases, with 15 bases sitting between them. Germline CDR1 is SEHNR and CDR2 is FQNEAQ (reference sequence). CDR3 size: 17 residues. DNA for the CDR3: TGTGCCAGCAGCTTCGTCCTCCTAGCGTCCTCCTACAATGAGCAGTTCTTC. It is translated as CASSFVLLASSYNEQFF.

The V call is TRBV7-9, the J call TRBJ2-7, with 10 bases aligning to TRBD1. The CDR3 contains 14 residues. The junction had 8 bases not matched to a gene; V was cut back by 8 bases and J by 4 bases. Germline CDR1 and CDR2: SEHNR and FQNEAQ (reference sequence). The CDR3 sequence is CASARQGASYEQYF. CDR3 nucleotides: TGTGCCAGCGCCAGACAGGGGGCTTCTTACGAGCAGTACTTC.

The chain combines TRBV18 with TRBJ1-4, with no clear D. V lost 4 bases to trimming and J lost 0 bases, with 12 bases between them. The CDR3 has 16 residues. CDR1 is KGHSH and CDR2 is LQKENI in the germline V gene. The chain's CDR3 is CASSRNSDATNEKLFF. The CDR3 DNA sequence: TGTGCCAGCTCACGCAACTCGGACGCAACTAATGAAAAACTGTTTTTT.

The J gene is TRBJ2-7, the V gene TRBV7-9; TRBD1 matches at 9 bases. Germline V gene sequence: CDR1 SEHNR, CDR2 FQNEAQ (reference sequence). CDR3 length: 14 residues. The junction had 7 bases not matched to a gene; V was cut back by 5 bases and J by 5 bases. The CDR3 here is CASSLSRTGDEQYF. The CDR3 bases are TGTGCCAGCAGCCTGAGCCGGACAGGGGACGAGCAGTACTTC.

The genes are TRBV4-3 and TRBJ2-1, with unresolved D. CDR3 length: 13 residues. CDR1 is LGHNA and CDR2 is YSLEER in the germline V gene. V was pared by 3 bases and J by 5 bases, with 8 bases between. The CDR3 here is CASSHGFNNEQFF. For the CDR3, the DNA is TGCGCCAGCAGCCACGGATTCAACAATGAGCAGTTCTTC.

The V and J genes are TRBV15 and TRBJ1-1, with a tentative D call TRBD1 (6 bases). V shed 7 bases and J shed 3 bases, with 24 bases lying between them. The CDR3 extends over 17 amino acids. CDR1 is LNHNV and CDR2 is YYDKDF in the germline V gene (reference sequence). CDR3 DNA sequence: TGTGCCACCAACCCACAGCGGACAGTTTTCGGGGACACTGAAGCTTTCTTT. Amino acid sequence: CATNPQRTVFGDTEAFF.

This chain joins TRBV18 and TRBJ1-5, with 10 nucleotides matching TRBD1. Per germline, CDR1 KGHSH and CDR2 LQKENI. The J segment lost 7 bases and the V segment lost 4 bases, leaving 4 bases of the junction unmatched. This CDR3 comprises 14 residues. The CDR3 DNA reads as TGTGCCAGCTCACTGACAGGGGGCGACCAGCCCCAGCATTTT. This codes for CASSLTGGDQPQHF.

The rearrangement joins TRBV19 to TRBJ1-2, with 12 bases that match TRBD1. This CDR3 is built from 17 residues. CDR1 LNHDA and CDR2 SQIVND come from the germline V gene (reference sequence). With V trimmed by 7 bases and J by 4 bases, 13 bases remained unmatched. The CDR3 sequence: CASNLQGDRGPGYGYTF. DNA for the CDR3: TGTGCCAGTAACCTCCAGGGGGACAGGGGGCCCGGCTATGGCTACACCTTC.

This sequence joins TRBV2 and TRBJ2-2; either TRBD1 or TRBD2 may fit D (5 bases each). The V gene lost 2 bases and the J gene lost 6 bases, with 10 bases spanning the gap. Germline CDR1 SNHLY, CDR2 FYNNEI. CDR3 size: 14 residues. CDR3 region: CASSENGGAGELFF. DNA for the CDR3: TGTGCCAGCAGTGAAAATGGGGGAGCCGGGGAGCTGTTTTTT.

CDR3 sequence: CASSAGGSDKQYF. In DNA form, the CDR3 reads TGCGCCAGCAGCGCGGGGGGGTCGGATAAGCAGTACTTC. The J gene is TRBJ2-7, the V gene TRBV5-1, with 9 nucleotides matching TRBD2. The CDR3 has 13 residues. The ends lost 4 bases at V and 8 bases at J; junction bases unmatched: 7. Per the germline V gene, CDR1 is SGHRS and CDR2 is YFSETQ.

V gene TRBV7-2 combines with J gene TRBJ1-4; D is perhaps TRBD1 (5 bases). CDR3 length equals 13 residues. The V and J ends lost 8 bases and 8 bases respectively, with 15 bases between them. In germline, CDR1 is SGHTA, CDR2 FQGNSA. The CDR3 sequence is CASGRGRGEKLFF. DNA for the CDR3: TGTGCCAGCGGGAGGGGACGCGGGGAAAAACTGTTTTTT. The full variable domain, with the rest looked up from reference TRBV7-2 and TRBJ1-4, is GAGVSQSPSNKVTEKGKDVELRCDPISGHTALYWYRQSLGQGLEFLIYFQGNSAPDKSGLPSDRFSAERTGGSVSTLTIQRTQQEDSAVYLCASGRGRGEKLFFGSGTQLSVL.

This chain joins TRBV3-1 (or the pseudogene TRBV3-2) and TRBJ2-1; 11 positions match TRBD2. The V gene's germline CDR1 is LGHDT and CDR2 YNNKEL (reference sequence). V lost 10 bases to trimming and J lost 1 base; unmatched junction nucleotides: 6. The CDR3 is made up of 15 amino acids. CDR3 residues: CATSSGGLSYNEQFF. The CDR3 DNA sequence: TGTGCCACCTCTAGCGGGGGGCTTTCCTACAATGAGCAGTTCTTC.

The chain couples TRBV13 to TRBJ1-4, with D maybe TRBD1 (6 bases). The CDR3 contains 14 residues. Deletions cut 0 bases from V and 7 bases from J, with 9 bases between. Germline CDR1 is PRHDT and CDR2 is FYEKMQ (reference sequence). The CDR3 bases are TGTGCCAGCAGCTTAGGGACAGGCCTTGAAAAACTGTTTTTT. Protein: CASSLGTGLEKLFF.

DNA of the CDR3: TGCGCCAGCAGCCCGGCGGGGCAGGACGGACAGCCCCAGCATTTT. This codes for CASSPAGQDGQPQHF. The gene calls are TRBV5-1 and TRBJ1-5; D is perhaps TRBD1 (5 bases). The CDR3 runs 15 residues. V dropped 4 bases and J dropped 7 bases, with 18 bases sitting between them. Germline assignment: CDR1 SGHRS and CDR2 YFSETQ.

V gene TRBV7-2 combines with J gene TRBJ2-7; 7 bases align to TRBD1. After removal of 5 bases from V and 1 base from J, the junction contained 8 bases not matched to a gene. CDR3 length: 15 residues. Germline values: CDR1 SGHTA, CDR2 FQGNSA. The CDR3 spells CASSQGTASSYEQYF. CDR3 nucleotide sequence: TGTGCCAGCAGCCAGGGGACAGCCAGTTCCTACGAGCAGTACTTC.

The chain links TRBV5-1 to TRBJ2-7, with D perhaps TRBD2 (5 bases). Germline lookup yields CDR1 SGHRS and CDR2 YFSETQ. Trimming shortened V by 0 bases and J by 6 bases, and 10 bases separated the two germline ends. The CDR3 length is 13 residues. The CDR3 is CASSLAGNFEQYF. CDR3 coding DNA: TGCGCCAGCAGCTTGGCGGGGAACTTCGAGCAGTACTTC.

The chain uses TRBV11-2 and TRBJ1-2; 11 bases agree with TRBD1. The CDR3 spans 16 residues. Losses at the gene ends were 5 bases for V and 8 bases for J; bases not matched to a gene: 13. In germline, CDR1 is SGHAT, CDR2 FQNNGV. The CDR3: CASSPFFGQGAKGYTF. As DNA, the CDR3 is TGTGCCAGCAGCCCTTTTTTCGGACAGGGGGCGAAGGGCTACACCTTC.

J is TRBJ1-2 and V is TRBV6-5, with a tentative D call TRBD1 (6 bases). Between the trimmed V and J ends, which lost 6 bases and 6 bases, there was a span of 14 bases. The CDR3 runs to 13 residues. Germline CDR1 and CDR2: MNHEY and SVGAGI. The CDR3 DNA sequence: TGTGCCAGCAGAAGAGCCGGGACAAATGGCTACACCTTC. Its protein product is CASRRAGTNGYTF.

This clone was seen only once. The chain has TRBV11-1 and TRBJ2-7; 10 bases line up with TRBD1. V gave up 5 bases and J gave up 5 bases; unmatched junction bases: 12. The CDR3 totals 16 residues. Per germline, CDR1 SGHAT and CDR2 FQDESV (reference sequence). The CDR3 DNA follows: TGTGCCAGCAGCCCAGGGGACAGGGGATTATGGGACGAGCAGTACTTC. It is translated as CASSPGDRGLWDEQYF.

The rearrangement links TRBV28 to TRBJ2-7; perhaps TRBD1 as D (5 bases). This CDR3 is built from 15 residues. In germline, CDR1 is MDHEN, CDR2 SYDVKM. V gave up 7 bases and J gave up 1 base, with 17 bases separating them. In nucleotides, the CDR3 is TGTGCCAGCACCTCCCCAACAGGTTCTTCCTACGAGCAGTACTTC. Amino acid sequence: CASTSPTGSSYEQYF.

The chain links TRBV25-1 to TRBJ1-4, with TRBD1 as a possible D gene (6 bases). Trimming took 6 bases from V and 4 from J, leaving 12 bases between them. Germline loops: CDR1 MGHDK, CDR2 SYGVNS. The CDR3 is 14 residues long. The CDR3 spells CASRGGGFNEKLFF. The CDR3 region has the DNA TGTGCCAGCAGGGGGGGCGGCTTTAATGAAAAACTGTTTTTT.

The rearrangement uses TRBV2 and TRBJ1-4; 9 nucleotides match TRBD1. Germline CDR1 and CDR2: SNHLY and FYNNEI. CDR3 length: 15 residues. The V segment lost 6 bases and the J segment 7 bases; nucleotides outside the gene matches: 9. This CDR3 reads CASSHGQGRSEKLFF. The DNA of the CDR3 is TGTGCCAGCAGCCACGGACAGGGGAGAAGTGAAAAACTGTTTTTT. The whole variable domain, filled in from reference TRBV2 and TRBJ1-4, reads EPEVTQTPSHQVTQMGQEVILRCVPISNHLYFYWYRQILGQKVEFLVSFYNNEISEKSEIFDDQFSVERPDGSNFTLKIRSTKLEDSAMYFCASSHGQGRSEKLFFGSGTQLSVL.

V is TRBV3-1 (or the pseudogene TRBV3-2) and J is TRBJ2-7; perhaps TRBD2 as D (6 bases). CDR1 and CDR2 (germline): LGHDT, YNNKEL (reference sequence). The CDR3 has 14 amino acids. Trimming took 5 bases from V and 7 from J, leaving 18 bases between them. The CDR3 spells CASSSRGGPEEQYF. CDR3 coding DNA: TGTGCCAGCAGCTCGAGAGGAGGGCCGGAGGAGCAGTACTTC.